This is a list of T cell receptor beta chains from one sample in a study of post-analysis software for immune sequencing data. TCRdb recomputed calls from the PCR reads with MiXCR, one row per CDR3 protein. This table holds 800,000 to 950,000 distinct CDR3 sequences, about 57% found once. What was sequenced was blood. These receptors all stem from a girl aged 10 to 17 with multiple sclerosis. The CDR3 runs from the conserved cysteine through the conserved F or W. Fields, in order: CDR3 DNA, CDR3 protein, V gene, J gene, clone size, D gene. D genes are given only for firm matches. Clone size is stated in some rows and not others, as once, few, many or a class when expanded.

CDR3 DNA: TGCAGCGGCGCAGAGGAGACCCAGTACTTC
CDR3 protein: CSGAEETQYF
V gene: TRBV29-1
J gene: TRBJ2-5
clone size: .
D gene: .

CDR3 DNA: TGTGCCAGCTCACCAGGGACAGGGCGCTATAACTATGGCTACACCTTC
CDR3 protein: CASSPGTGRYNYGYTF
V gene: TRBV18
J gene: TRBJ1-2
clone size: .
D gene: TRBD1

CDR3 DNA: TGCGCCAGCAGCCACAGGACAGGGGACGAGCAGTACTTC
CDR3 protein: CASSHRTGDEQYF
V gene: TRBV5-1
J gene: TRBJ2-7
clone size: .
D gene: TRBD1

CDR3 DNA: TGCAGTGCCCTGGTGCCAGGGCGCGTAGGGCGCAATGAGCAGTTCTTC
CDR3 protein: CSALVPGRVGRNEQFF
V gene: TRBV20-1
J gene: TRBJ2-1
clone size: .
D gene: .

CDR3 DNA: TGTGCCAGCAGTGGACTAGCGGGTTCTTACCAAGAGACCCAGTACTTC
CDR3 protein: CASSGLAGSYQETQYF
V gene: TRBV2
J gene: TRBJ2-5
clone size: .
D gene: TRBD2

CDR3 DNA: TGCAGTGCTAACCCCGGGACAGGGGGCGAGCAGTACTTC
CDR3 protein: CSANPGTGGEQYF
V gene: TRBV20-1
J gene: TRBJ2-7
clone size: .
D gene: TRBD1

CDR3 DNA: TGTGCCAGCAGCTTACGTACTCGCTCCTACGAGCAGTACTTC
CDR3 protein: CASSLRTRSYEQYF
V gene: TRBV12-3/TRBV12-4
J gene: TRBJ2-7
clone size: few
D gene: .

CDR3 DNA: TGTGCCAGCAGCGATCCCGGGACGGGTCGCTATGGCTACACCTTC
CDR3 protein: CASSDPGTGRYGYTF
V gene: TRBV6-5
J gene: TRBJ1-2
clone size: .
D gene: .

CDR3 DNA: TGTGCCAGCAGTTTAAGGACAGGGCCCCTCCGCGAGCAGTACTTC
CDR3 protein: CASSLRTGPLREQYF
V gene: TRBV12-3/TRBV12-4
J gene: TRBJ2-7
clone size: .
D gene: TRBD1

CDR3 DNA: TGTGCCAGCAGCGCGGGACAGGGGGCTCAGCCCCAGCATTTT
CDR3 protein: CASSAGQGAQPQHF
V gene: TRBV9
J gene: TRBJ1-5
clone size: .
D gene: TRBD1

CDR3 DNA: TGTGCCAGCAGTGAATCTCACCAATTTAATGAAAAACTGTTTTTT
CDR3 protein: CASSESHQFNEKLFF
V gene: TRBV25-1
J gene: TRBJ1-4
clone size: .
D gene: .

CDR3 DNA: TGCAGTGCTAGCCGGTTGGAGAACACTGAAGCTTTCTTT
CDR3 protein: CSASRLENTEAFF
V gene: TRBV20-1
J gene: TRBJ1-1
clone size: once
D gene: .

CDR3 DNA: TGTGCCACCAGCAGAGATATAAGCGGCTCCTACAATGAGCAGTTCTTC
CDR3 protein: CATSRDISGSYNEQFF
V gene: TRBV15
J gene: TRBJ2-1
clone size: .
D gene: .